This T cell receptor (beta chain) was recovered during a study of T cells in Graves' hyperthyroidism and ophthalmopathy. Across 18 months, stable Graves' hyperthyroidism was marked by no progression to ophthalmopathy. Patients aged 18 to 65 had newly diagnosed hyperthyroidism lasting under 2 months. Investigators excluded patients with uncontrolled infection, other autoimmune disease, pregnancy or lactation. The diagnoses drew upon clinical symptoms, serum thyroxine and TRAb, thyroid ultrasound and orbital computed tomography. V lost 0 bases and J 7 bases, leaving 6 bases between the germline ends. CDR3 size: 13 residues. CDR1 ENHRY and CDR2 SYGVKD come from the germline V gene. Template material for amplifying TCR beta CDR3 regions consisted of RNA transcripts. Carried out on the TCR CDR3, a first-round RT-PCR used the HTBI primer set. TCRdb called the multiplex PCR reads again in MiXCR, with one record for every CDR3 protein. The sample records approximately 560,000 distinct CDR3 sequences, roughly 46% being singletons.

In its sample, this clonotype was seen many times. This TCR came from a woman aged 18-29 years with Graves' hyperthyroidism. The chain is built from TRBV10-3 and TRBJ2-2, with D uncertain. Sequencing was done on a sample of peripheral blood or thyroid tissue (not recorded which). CDR3 loop: CAISESVVGELFF. CDR3 bases: TGTGCCATCAGTGAGTCGGTTGTCGGGGAGCTGTTTTTT.